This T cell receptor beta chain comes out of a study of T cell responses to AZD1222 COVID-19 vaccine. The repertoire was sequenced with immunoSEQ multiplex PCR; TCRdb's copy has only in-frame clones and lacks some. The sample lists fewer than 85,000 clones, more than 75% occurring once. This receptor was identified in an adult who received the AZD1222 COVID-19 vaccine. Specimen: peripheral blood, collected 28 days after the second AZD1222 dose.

As DNA, the CDR3 is TGTGCCTGGAGTTTAATTTTAGGTTCTGAAAAACTGTTTTTT. Encoded protein: CAWSLILGSEKLFF. This chain uses TRBV30 with TRBJ1-4; D is unclear. The CDR3 spans 14 residues. Trimming stripped 2 bases from V and 7 bases from J, with 14 bases between. Germline CDR1 and CDR2: GTSNPN and SVGIG (reference sequence). Based on the CDR3 plus reference TRBV30 and TRBJ1-4, the full variable domain is SQTIHQWPATLVQPVGSPLSLECTVEGTSNPNLYWYRQAAGRGLQLLFYSVGIGQISSEVPQNLSASRPQDRQFILSSKKLLLSDSGFYLCAWSLILGSEKLFFGSGTQLSVL.